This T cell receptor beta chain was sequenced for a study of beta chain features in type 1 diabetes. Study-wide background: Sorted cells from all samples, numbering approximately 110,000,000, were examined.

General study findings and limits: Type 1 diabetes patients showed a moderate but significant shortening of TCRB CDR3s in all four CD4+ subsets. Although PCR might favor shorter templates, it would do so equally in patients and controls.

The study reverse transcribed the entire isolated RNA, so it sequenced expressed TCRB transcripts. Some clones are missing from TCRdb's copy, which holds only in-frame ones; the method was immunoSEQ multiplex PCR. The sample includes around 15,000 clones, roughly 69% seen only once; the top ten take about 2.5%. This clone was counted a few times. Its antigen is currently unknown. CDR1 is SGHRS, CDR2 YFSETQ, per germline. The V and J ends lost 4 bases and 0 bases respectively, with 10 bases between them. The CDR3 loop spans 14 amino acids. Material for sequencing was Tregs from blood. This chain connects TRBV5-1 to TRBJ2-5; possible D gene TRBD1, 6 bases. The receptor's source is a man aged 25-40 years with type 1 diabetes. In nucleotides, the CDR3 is TGCGCCAGCAGCCAAGGGGGATACCAAGAGACCCAGTACTTC. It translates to CASSQGGYQETQYF.